The 22 T cell receptor beta chains below come from one sample, sequenced in a study of T-cell memory formation after mild COVID-19. Each CDR3 protein is one row after TCRdb ran MiXCR on the 5' RACE reads. This sample has around 390,000 distinct CDR3 sequences; approximately 15% occur once, and the top ten carry 20% to 25%. Sequencing was done on a sample of PBMCs or a T cell subset sorted from them (not recorded which). These receptors were collected from a young man who had mild COVID-19 (a few samples of this study predate the infection). Cell type and time point are not known.

The chain combines TRBV5-5 with TRBJ1-4, with 9 bases fitting TRBD1. CDR1 is SGHKS, CDR2 YYEKEE, per germline (reference sequence). J lost 5 bases, V lost 3 bases, and 2 bases had no gene match. This CDR3 is built from 14 residues. The CDR3 loop is CASSWDRENEKLFF. The CDR3 DNA sequence: TGTGCCAGCAGCTGGGACAGGGAGAATGAAAAACTGTTTTTT.

The V gene is TRBV24-1, the J gene TRBJ2-3, with D unclear. This CDR3 comprises 13 residues. Between the trimmed V and J ends, which lost 3 bases and 2 bases, there was a span of 5 bases. Germline V CDR1 and CDR2: KGHDR, SFDVKD. The CDR3 here is CATSDGFTDTQYF. CDR3 DNA: TGTGCCACCAGTGATGGGTTCACAGATACGCAGTATTTT.

This clonotype occurred a few times. The gene calls are TRBV7-8 and TRBJ2-2, with 8 positions matching TRBD1. The trim removed 6 bases at V and 6 bases at J, leaving 3 bases unmatched. From germline, CDR1 is SGHVS and CDR2 FQNEAQ. The CDR3 runs 13 residues. CDR3 bases: TGTGCCAGCAGGGACAGGGAGTCCGGGGAGCTGTTTTTT. It translates to CASRDRESGELFF.

This clonotype came up a few times. The chain links TRBV5-6 to TRBJ2-7, with a possible D match to TRBD2 (6 bases). Deletions cut 3 bases from V and 4 bases from J, with 11 bases between. Germline CDR1 reads SGHDT; CDR2 reads YYEEEE. The CDR3 is made up of 13 amino acids. This CDR3 is CASSWPGGYEQYV. The CDR3 DNA reads as TGTGCCAGCAGCTGGCCCGGAGGGTACGAGCAGTACGTC.

This rearrangement joins TRBV9 to TRBJ1-3; D is unclear. Germline V gene sequence: CDR1 SGDLS, CDR2 YYNGEE. This CDR3 is built from 16 residues. V was pared by 0 bases and J by 0 bases, with 10 bases between. The CDR3 loop reads CASSVDPADSGNTIYF. CDR3 DNA sequence: TGTGCCAGCAGCGTAGATCCTGCCGACTCTGGAAACACCATATATTTT.

This sequence joins TRBV27 and TRBJ2-6, with a tentative D call TRBD1 (5 bases). The CDR3 is 16 residues long. V was clipped by 3 bases and J by 2 bases, with 11 bases between them. CDR1 MNHEY and CDR2 SMNVEV come from the germline V gene (reference sequence). The CDR3 DNA follows: TGTGCCAGCAGTTTTTTTGGGGCTGCTGGGGCCAACGTCCTGACTTTC. Protein sequence: CASSFFGAAGANVLTF.

Comment on this clonotype: As the CDR3 is not closed by the conserved phenylalanine or tryptophan, this likely results from a read error. This sequence joins TRBV6-5 and TRBJ2-1; 13 bases are shared with TRBD2. CDR1 and CDR2 from the germline V gene are MNHEY and SVGAGI. The length of the CDR3 is 16 residues. J lost 8 bases, V lost 4 bases, and 8 bases had no gene match. The CDR3, as DNA: TGTGCCAGCAGTTTAGCCGGGACTAGCGGGGTCTATGAGCAGTTCTTA. It encodes CASSLAGTSGVYEQFL.

This clonotype was seen ten or more times. The V gene is TRBV29-1, the J gene TRBJ2-5, with D possibly TRBD2 on 6 matching bases. The CDR3 contains 14 residues. Germline lookup yields CDR1 SQVTM and CDR2 ANQGSEA. V was cut by 7 bases and J by 5 bases, with 20 bases left in between. CDR3: CSARGRGTWETQYF. As DNA, the CDR3 is TGCAGCGCCCGAGGTAGAGGGACTTGGGAGACCCAGTACTTC. Full variable domain (rest looked up from reference TRBV29-1 and TRBJ2-5): SAVISQKPSRDICQRGTSLTIQCQVDSQVTMMFWYRQQPGQSLTLIATANQGSEATYESGFVIDKFPISRPNLTFSTLTVSNMSPEDSSIYLCSARGRGTWETQYFGPGTRLLVL.

In its sample, this clonotype was seen a few times. The V gene is TRBV2, the J gene TRBJ2-1; D is uncertain. The V end lost 5 bases, the J end lost 5 bases, and 7 bases lay between the germline ends. Per germline, CDR1 SNHLY and CDR2 FYNNEI. The CDR3 is made up of 12 amino acids. The CDR3 loop reads CASSRLDNEQFF. In nucleotides, the CDR3 is TGTGCCAGCAGTAGGTTGGACAATGAGCAGTTCTTC. The entire variable domain, with the rest obtained from reference TRBV2 and TRBJ2-1, is as follows: EPEVTQTPSHQVTQMGQEVILRCVPISNHLYFYWYRQILGQKVEFLVSFYNNEISEKSEIFDDQFSVERPDGSNFTLKIRSTKLEDSAMYFCASSRLDNEQFFGPGTRLTVL.

At least ten counts were recorded for this clonotype. The rearrangement uses TRBV4-2 and TRBJ2-7, with D hard to call. Deletions cut 5 bases from V and 6 bases from J, with 11 bases between. Germline V CDR1 and CDR2: LGHNA, YNFKEQ. The CDR3 covers 12 residues. The DNA of the CDR3 is TGTGCCAGCAGCTATTCGTCGGGCGAGCAGTACTTC. As protein: CASSYSSGEQYF.

This chain links TRBV7-9 with TRBJ1-1; no definite D call. The germline gives CDR1 SEHNR, CDR2 FQNEAQ (reference sequence). The CDR3 has 13 residues. V lost 5 bases to trimming and J lost 7 bases, with 14 bases between them. The CDR3 loop is CASSPLSLSEAFF. For the CDR3, the DNA is TGTGCCAGCAGCCCACTCTCCCTGAGTGAAGCTTTCTTT.

The table lists this clonotype with a few counts. CDR3 in amino acids: CASSESTGNNEQFF. The CDR3 nucleotides are TGCGCCAGCAGTGAGTCGACAGGGAACAATGAGCAGTTCTTC. The chain combines TRBV10-1 with TRBJ2-1; 7 bases are shared with TRBD1. V gave up 0 bases and J gave up 5 bases; unmatched junction bases: 1. Germline CDR1 and CDR2: WNHNN and SYGVQD (reference sequence). The CDR3 spans 14 residues.

The CDR3, as DNA: TGTGCCAGCAGTTTGGACGACATGAACACTGAAGCTTTCTTT. Translating it yields CASSLDDMNTEAFF. The J gene is TRBJ1-1, the V gene TRBV12-3 or TRBV12-4; D not certain. Trimming cost V 3 bases and J 0 bases, with 8 bases left between them. The CDR3 has 14 amino acids.

V and J are TRBV7-3 and TRBJ2-3, with TRBD2 as a possible D gene (6 bases). Trimming pared 5 bases from V and 4 bases from J, leaving 16 bases between. Germline-derived CDR1 and CDR2 are SGHTA and FQGTGA. The CDR3 runs 15 residues. CDR3 DNA: TGTGCCAGCAGCCCGCCGGGGGTGGGCCCAGATACGCAGTATTTT. Translation: CASSPPGVGPDTQYF.

This clonotype was detected a few times. This chain joins TRBV20-1 and TRBJ2-7; D is ambiguous. Trimming removed 4 bases at V and 3 bases at J, with 28 bases between. Germline V gene data show CDR1 as DFQATT and CDR2 as SNEGSKA (reference sequence). The CDR3 spans 18 residues. CDR3 nucleotides: TGCAGTGCTACCGTCACTTTCCTGCGTAGTACGCCCAACTACGAGCAGTACGTC. As protein: CSATVTFLRSTPNYEQYV.

The chain carries TRBV5-6 and TRBJ1-6; 7 positions agree with TRBD1. CDR1 and CDR2 from the germline V gene are SGHDT and YYEEEE. J lost 8 bases, V lost 0 bases, and 5 bases had no gene match. This CDR3 spans 15 amino acids. DNA for the CDR3: TGTGCCAGCAGCTTGGAAGGGGGCCGAGATTCACCCCTCCACTTT. It encodes CASSLEGGRDSPLHF. The variable domain in full, with the rest retrieved from reference TRBV5-6 and TRBJ1-6, is DAGVTQSPTHLIKTRGQQVTLRCSPKSGHDTVSWYQQALGQGPQFIFQYYEEEERQRGNFPDRFSGHQFPNYSSELNVNALLLGDSALYLCASSLEGGRDSPLHFGNGTRLTVT.

V and J are TRBV5-4 and TRBJ2-6; D is possibly TRBD1 (6 bases). CDR1 SGHNT and CDR2 YYREEE come from the germline V gene (reference sequence). The CDR3 totals 17 residues. Trimming removed 6 bases at V and 0 bases at J, with 16 bases between. The CDR3 DNA follows: TGTGCCAGCACCCCCGGACAGCTTGGCTCTGGGGCCAACGTCCTGACTTTC. As protein: CASTPGQLGSGANVLTF.

The V gene is TRBV11-2, the J gene TRBJ2-1; 8 positions agree with TRBD2. The CDR3 contains 15 residues. CDR1 and CDR2 (germline): SGHAT, FQNNGV. The ends lost 5 bases at V and 5 bases at J; junction bases unmatched: 8. The CDR3 sequence: CASSPVAGGNNEQFF. The CDR3 DNA reads as TGTGCCAGCAGCCCCGTGGCGGGGGGTAACAATGAGCAGTTCTTC.

This clonotype was seen a handful of times. The chain recombines TRBV5-1 with TRBJ2-7; 9 bases are a match to TRBD1. This CDR3 has 14 amino acids. The V segment lost 7 bases and the J segment 0 bases; nucleotides outside the gene matches: 5. Germline V gene data show CDR1 as SGHRS and CDR2 as YFSETQ. DNA of the CDR3: TGCGCCAGCGCGGGACAGGGTAGCTCCTACGAGCAGTACTTC. Encoded protein: CASAGQGSSYEQYF.

The chain has TRBV15 and TRBJ2-5, with 8 bases that match TRBD2. Germline trimming cut 0 bases from V and 2 bases from J; bases unmatched to any gene: 5. The CDR3 covers 16 residues. Per the germline V gene, CDR1 is LNHNV and CDR2 is YYDKDF (reference sequence). CDR3 protein: CATSRDKSGGQETQYF. CDR3 sequence (DNA): TGTGCCACCAGCAGAGATAAAAGCGGGGGACAAGAGACCCAGTACTTC.

This clonotype has just a few counts. The chain combines TRBV28 with TRBJ2-2; no definite D call. The CDR3 spans 13 residues. With 6 bases removed from V and 7 bases from J, the gap between germline ends came to 12 bases. CDR1 is MDHEN and CDR2 is SYDVKM in the germline V gene. The CDR3 spells CASRRRRVGELFF. DNA of the CDR3: TGTGCCAGCAGACGCCGAAGGGTCGGGGAGCTGTTTTTT.

This chain uses TRBV6-6 with TRBJ2-3; 8 nucleotides agree with TRBD1. This CDR3 contains 15 residues. Germline V gene sequence: CDR1 MNHNY, CDR2 SVGAGI (reference sequence). Trimming took 5 bases from V and 7 from J; bases not matched to a gene: 11. The CDR3 sequence: CASSPAGGVIYTQYF. The CDR3 DNA follows: TGTGCCAGCAGTCCCGCAGGGGGCGTGATATATACGCAGTATTTT.